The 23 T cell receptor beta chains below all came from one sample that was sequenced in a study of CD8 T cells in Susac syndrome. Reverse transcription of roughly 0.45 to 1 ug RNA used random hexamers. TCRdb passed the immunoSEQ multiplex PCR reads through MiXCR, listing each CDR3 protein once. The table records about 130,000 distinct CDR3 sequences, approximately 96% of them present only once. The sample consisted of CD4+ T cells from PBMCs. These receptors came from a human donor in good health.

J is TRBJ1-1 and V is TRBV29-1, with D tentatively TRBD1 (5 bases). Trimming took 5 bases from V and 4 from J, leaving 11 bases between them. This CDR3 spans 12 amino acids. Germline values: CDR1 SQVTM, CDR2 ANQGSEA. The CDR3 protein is CSVLGGTTEAFF. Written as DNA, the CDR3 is TGCAGCGTTTTGGGGGGGACCACTGAAGCTTTCTTT. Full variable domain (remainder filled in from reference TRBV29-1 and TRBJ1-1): SAVISQKPSRDICQRGTSLTIQCQVDSQVTMMFWYRQQPGQSLTLIATANQGSEATYESGFVIDKFPISRPNLTFSTLTVSNMSPEDSSIYLCSVLGGTTEAFFGQGTRLTVV.

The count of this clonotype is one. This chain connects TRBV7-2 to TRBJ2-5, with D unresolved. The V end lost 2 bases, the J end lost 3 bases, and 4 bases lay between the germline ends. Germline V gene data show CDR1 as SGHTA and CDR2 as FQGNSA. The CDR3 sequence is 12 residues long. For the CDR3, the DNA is TGTGCCAGCAGCTTATGGGAAGAGACCCAGTACTTC. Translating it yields CASSLWEETQYF.

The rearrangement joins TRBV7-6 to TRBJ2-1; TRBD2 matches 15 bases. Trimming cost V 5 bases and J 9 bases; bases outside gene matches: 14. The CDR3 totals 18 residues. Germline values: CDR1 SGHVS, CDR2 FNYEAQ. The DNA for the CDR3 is TGTGCCAGCAGCGACTACTTCAGGACTAGCGGGAGGGTTGGTGAGCAGTTCTTC. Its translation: CASSDYFRTSGRVGEQFF.

In DNA form, the CDR3 reads TGTGCCAGCACCCCTGGTGAAAGGGTTTACGAGCAGTACTTC. Translating gives CASTPGERVYEQYF. J is TRBJ2-7 and V is TRBV12-3 or TRBV12-4, with D hard to call. V was pared by 7 bases and J by 4 bases, with 17 bases between. CDR3 length equals 14 residues.

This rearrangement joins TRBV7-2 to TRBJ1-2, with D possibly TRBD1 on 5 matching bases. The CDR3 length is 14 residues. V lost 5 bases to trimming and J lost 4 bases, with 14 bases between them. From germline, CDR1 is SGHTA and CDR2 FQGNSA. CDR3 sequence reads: CASSHQSGTYGYTF. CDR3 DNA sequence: TGTGCCAGCAGCCACCAATCGGGGACCTATGGCTACACCTTC.

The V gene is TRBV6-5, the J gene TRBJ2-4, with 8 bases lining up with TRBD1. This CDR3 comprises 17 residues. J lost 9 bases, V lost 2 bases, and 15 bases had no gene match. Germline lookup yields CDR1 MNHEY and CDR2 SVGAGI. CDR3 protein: CASSYAPLLDRVAIQYF. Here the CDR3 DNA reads TGTGCCAGCAGTTACGCACCCTTGTTGGACAGGGTCGCCATTCAGTACTTC.

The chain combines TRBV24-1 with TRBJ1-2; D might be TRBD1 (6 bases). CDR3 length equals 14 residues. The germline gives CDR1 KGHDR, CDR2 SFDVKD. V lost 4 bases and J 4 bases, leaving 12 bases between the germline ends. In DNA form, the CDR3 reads TGTGCCACCAGTGACTCCGGGACAAGCTATGGCTACACCTTC. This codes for CATSDSGTSYGYTF.

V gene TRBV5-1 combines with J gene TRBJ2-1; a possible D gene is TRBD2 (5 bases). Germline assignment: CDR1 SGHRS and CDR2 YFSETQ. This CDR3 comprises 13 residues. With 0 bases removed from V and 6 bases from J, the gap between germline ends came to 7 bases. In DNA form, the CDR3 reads TGCGCCAGCAGCTTGGGAGGGCTCAATGAGCAGTTCTTC. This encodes CASSLGGLNEQFF.

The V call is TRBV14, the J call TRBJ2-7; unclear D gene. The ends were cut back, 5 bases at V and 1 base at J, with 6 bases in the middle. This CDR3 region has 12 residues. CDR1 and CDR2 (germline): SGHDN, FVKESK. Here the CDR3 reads CASSFSSYEQYF. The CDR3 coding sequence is TGTGCCAGCAGCTTTTCTTCCTACGAGCAGTACTTC.

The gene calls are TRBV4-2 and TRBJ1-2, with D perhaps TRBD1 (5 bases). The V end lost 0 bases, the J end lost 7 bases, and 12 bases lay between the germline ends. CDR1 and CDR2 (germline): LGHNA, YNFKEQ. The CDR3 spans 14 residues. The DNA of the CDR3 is TGTGCCAGCAGCCAAGATCTTACAGGCGGTGGCTACACCTTC. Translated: CASSQDLTGGGYTF.

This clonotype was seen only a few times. The CDR3 is CASSLETDEQYF. CDR3 coding DNA: TGCGCCAGCAGCTTGGAGACTGACGAGCAGTACTTC. This rearrangement joins TRBV5-1 to TRBJ2-7; no definite D call. This CDR3 is 12 amino acids long. The V and J ends lost 0 bases and 5 bases respectively, with 6 bases between them. Germline values: CDR1 SGHRS, CDR2 YFSETQ.

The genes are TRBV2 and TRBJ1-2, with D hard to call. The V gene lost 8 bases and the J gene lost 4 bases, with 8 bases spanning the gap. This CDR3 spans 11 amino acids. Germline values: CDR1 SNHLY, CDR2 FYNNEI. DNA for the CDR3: TGTGCCAGCCGAGGGAGCTATGGCTACACCTTC. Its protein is CASRGSYGYTF.

CDR3 protein: CASSGERGLRLAKNIQYF. CDR3 nucleotides: TGTGCCAGCAGTGGGGAAAGGGGACTCCGGCTAGCCAAAAACATTCAGTACTTC. V usage is TRBV6-1 and J usage is TRBJ2-4, with a possible D match to TRBD2 (6 bases). Germline V CDR1 and CDR2: MNHNS, SASEGT. This CDR3 spans 18 amino acids. V was trimmed by 4 bases and J by 0 bases, leaving 19 bases between them.

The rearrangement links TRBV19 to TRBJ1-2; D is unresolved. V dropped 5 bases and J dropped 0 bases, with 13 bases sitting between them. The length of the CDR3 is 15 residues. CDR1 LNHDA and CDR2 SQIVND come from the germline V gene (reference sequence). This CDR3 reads CASSSPEGANYGYTF. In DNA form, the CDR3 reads TGTGCCAGTAGTTCCCCCGAAGGAGCTAACTATGGCTACACCTTC.

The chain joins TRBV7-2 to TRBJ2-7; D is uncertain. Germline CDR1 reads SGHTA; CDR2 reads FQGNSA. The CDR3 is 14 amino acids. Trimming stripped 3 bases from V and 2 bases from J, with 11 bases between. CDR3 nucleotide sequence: TGTGCCAGCAGCTTTCGAGGAGCGACCTACGAGCAGTACTTC. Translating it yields CASSFRGATYEQYF.

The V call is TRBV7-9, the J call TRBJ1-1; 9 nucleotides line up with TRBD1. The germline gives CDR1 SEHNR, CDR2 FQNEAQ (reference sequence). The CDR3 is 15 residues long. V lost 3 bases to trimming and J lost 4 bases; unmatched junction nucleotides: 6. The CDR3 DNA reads TGTGCCAGCAGCTTTACAGGGGGCGGGGGCACTGAAGCTTTCTTT. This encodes CASSFTGGGGTEAFF. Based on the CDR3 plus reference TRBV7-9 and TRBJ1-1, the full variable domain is DTGVSQNPRHKITKRGQNVTFRCDPISEHNRLYWYRQTLGQGPEFLTYFQNEAQLEKSRLLSDRFSAERPKGSFSTLEIQRTEQGDSAMYLCASSFTGGGGTEAFFGQGTRLTVV.

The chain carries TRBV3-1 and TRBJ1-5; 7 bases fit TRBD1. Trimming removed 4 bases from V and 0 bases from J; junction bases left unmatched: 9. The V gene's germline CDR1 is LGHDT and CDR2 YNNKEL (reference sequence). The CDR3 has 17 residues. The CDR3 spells CASSLGQAPYSNQPQHF. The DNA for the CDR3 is TGTGCCAGCAGCCTCGGACAGGCACCGTATAGCAATCAGCCCCAGCATTTT. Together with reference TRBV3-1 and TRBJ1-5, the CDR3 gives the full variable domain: DTAVSQTPKYLVTQMGNDKSIKCEQNLGHDTMYWYKQDSKKFLKIMFSYNNKELIINETVPNRFSPKSPDKAHLNLHINSLELGDSAVYFCASSLGQAPYSNQPQHFGDGTRLSIL.

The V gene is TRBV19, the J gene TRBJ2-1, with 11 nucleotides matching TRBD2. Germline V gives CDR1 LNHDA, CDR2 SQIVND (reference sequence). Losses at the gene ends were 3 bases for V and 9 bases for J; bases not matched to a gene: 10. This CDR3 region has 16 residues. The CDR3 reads CASSILTSGSWGEQFF. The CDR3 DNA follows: TGTGCCAGTAGTATCCTCACTAGCGGGAGTTGGGGTGAGCAGTTCTTC.

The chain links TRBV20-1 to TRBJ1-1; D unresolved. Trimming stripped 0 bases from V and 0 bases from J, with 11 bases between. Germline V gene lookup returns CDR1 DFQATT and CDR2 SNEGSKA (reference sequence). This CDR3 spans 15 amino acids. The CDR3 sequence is CSARDQRAMNTEAFF. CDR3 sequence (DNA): TGCAGTGCTAGAGATCAGCGAGCTATGAACACTGAAGCTTTCTTT.

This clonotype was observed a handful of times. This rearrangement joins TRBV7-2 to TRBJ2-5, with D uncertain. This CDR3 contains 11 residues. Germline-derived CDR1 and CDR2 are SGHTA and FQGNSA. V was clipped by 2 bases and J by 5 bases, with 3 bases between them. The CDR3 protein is CASSLWETQYF. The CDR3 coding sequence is TGTGCCAGCAGCTTATGGGAGACCCAGTACTTC.

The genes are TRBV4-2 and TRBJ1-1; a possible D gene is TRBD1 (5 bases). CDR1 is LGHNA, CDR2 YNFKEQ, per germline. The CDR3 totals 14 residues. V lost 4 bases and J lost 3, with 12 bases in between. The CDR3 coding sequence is TGTGCCAGCAGCCCCGTCGGGGCCTACACTGAAGCTTTCTTT. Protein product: CASSPVGAYTEAFF.

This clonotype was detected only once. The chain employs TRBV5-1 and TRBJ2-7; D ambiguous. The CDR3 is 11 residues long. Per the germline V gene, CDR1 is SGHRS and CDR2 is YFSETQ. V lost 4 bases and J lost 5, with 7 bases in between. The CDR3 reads CASSLRNEQYF. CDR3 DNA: TGCGCCAGCAGCCTTAGAAACGAGCAGTACTTC.

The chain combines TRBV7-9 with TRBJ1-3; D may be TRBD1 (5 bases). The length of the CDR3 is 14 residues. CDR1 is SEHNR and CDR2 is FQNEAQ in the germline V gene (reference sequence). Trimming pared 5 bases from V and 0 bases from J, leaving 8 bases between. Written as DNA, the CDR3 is TGTGCCAGCAGCCGACAGAACTCTGGAAACACCATATATTTT. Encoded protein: CASSRQNSGNTIYF.